This is a list of T cell receptor beta chains from one sample in a study of T cell responses to AZD1222 COVID-19 vaccine. The table came from immunoSEQ multiplex PCR; TCRdb's copy has only in-frame clones and leaves some out. Among approximately 170,000 clones listed, roughly 90% were seen once. The sequences come from peripheral blood, collected on day 0 of AZD1222 vaccination. Source of these receptors: an adult in good health. Both conserved end residues are part of each CDR3. The order of the fields is clone size, J gene, V gene, CDR3 protein. A clone size is listed for some rows: how often the clone was seen (once, few, many), or a class if it is expanded.

clone size: .
J gene: TRBJ2-3
V gene: TRBV24-1
CDR3 protein: CATSDLGQGPGTETDTQYF

clone size: .
J gene: TRBJ1-1
V gene: TRBV3-1/TRBV3-2
CDR3 protein: CASSPTVITEAFF

clone size: .
J gene: TRBJ2-2
V gene: TRBV2
CDR3 protein: CASSEAVLPGELFF

clone size: .
J gene: TRBJ1-5
V gene: TRBV27
CDR3 protein: CASSFDRGNQPQHF

clone size: .
J gene: TRBJ1-5
V gene: TRBV30
CDR3 protein: CAWSSYRDSSNQPQHF

clone size: .
J gene: TRBJ2-7
V gene: TRBV2
CDR3 protein: CASSSGVGEQYF

clone size: .
J gene: TRBJ1-1
V gene: TRBV27
CDR3 protein: CASSQRQGTVAFF

clone size: .
J gene: TRBJ1-1
V gene: TRBV28
CDR3 protein: CASRRESEAFF

clone size: .
J gene: TRBJ1-4
V gene: TRBV30
CDR3 protein: CAWSAGEGQREKLFF

clone size: once
J gene: TRBJ2-7
V gene: TRBV3-1/TRBV3-2
CDR3 protein: CASSQCKQYF

clone size: .
J gene: TRBJ2-1
V gene: TRBV7-3
CDR3 protein: CASSLKGRYNEQFF

clone size: .
J gene: TRBJ2-7
V gene: TRBV7-9
CDR3 protein: CASSLAGITYEQYF

clone size: .
J gene: TRBJ1-5
V gene: TRBV18
CDR3 protein: CASSPGIGNQPQHF

clone size: once
J gene: TRBJ2-7
V gene: TRBV11-3
CDR3 protein: CASSFDRAYEQYF

clone size: .
J gene: TRBJ1-3
V gene: TRBV11-2
CDR3 protein: CASSPRGDRSGNTIYF

clone size: .
J gene: TRBJ2-1
V gene: TRBV11-3
CDR3 protein: CASSFGRVPNNEQFF

clone size: .
J gene: TRBJ1-3
V gene: TRBV4-1
CDR3 protein: CASSHARERNTIYF

clone size: few
J gene: TRBJ2-7
V gene: TRBV19
CDR3 protein: CASSMTSGRGGRYEQYF

clone size: .
J gene: TRBJ2-1
V gene: TRBV11-3
CDR3 protein: CASSLLASGNIYNEQFF

clone size: .
J gene: TRBJ2-7
V gene: TRBV6-6
CDR3 protein: CASALASHEQYF

clone size: .
J gene: TRBJ1-4
V gene: TRBV30
CDR3 protein: CAWSNRGTNEKLFF

clone size: .
J gene: TRBJ1-2
V gene: TRBV12-3/TRBV12-4
CDR3 protein: CASSSPGDYGYTF